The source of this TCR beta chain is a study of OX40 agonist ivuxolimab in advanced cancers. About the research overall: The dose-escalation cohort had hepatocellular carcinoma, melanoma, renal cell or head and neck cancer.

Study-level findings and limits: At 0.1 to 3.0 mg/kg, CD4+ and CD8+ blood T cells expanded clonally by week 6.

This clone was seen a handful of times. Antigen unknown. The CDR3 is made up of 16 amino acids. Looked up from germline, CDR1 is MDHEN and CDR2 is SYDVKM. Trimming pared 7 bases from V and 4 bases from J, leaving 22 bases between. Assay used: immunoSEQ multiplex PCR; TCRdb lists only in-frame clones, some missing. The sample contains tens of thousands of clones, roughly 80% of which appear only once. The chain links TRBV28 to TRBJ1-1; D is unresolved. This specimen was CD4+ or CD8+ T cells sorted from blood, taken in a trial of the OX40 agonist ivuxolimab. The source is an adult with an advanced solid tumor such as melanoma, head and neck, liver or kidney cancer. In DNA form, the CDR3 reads TGTGCCAGCAATTCGCTCGGTTGGGGTTTTAGCACTGAAGCTTTCTTT. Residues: CASNSLGWGFSTEAFF.